This TCR beta chain emerged from a study of cytomegalovirus exposure and HLA in healthy donors. Regarding the study as a whole: As immune exposure information, only CMV serostatus was available.

The PCR contained 60 Vbeta and 13 Jbeta primers. Measured with immunoSEQ multiplex PCR; TCRdb has only the in-frame clones, and not every one. Reported are over 100,000 clones; the ten largest clones contain 3.7%. CDR1 is SGHRS, CDR2 YFSETQ, per germline. This CDR3 is built from 14 residues. The V segment lost 2 bases and the J segment 5 bases; nucleotides outside the gene matches: 5. Details on this clone: Antigen: not known.

The clonotype comes from a man younger than 45 in good health and CMV-seronegative. This chain uses TRBV5-1 with TRBJ2-3; 7 bases agree with TRBD1. Sequenced sample: PBMCs. Written as DNA, the CDR3 is TGCGCCAGCAGCTTTCAGGGGGTAGGAGATACGCAGTATTTT. Translated, it gives CASSFQGVGDTQYF.